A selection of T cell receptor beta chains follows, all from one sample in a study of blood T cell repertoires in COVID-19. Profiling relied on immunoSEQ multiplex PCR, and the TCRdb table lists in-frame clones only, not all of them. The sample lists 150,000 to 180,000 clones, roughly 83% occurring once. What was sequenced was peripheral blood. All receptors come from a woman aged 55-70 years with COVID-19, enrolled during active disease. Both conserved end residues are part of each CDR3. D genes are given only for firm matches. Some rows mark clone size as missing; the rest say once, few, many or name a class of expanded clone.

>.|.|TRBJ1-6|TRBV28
TGTGCCAGCATTAGTCGGTTGGGGGGCCTCCACTTT
CASISRLGGLHF
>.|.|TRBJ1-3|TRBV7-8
TGTGCCAGCAGCTTACCAACAGGGTCTGGAAACACCATATATTTT
CASSLPTGSGNTIYF
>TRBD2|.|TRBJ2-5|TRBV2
TGTGCCAGCACCTCTACTAGCGGGAGGTGGGAGACCCAGTACTTC
CASTSTSGRWETQYF
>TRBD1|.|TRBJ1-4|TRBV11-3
TGTGCCAGCAGCCTAGGACAGGGGGATAACGAAAAACTGTTTTTT
CASSLGQGDNEKLFF
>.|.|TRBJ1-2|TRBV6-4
TGTGCCAGCAGTGACTCGCCAGGGGTCAGCTATGGCTACACCTTC
CASSDSPGVSYGYTF
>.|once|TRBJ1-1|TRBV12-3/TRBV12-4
TGTGCCAGCAGCATTGACAAGAACACTGAAGCTTTCTTT
CASSIDKNTEAFF
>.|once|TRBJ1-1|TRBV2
TGTGCCAGCAGTGATCGGACTTTGAACACTGAAGCTTTCTTT
CASSDRTLNTEAFF
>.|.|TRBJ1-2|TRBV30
TGTGCCTGGAGTGTAACAAGCTATGGCTACACCTTC
CAWSVTSYGYTF
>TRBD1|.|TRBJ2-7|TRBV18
TGTGCCAGCTCAGGAACAGGGGGTAACGAGCAGTACTTC
CASSGTGGNEQYF
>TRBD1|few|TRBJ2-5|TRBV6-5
TGTGCCAGCAGTTACTCCGCTAGGGGGCTCGAGACCCAGTACTTC
CASSYSARGLETQYF
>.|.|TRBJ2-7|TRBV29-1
TGCAGCGTTGTAAGCCCGGGAGTGGGGTCCTACGAGCAGTACTTC
CSVVSPGVGSYEQYF
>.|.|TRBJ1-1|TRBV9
TGTGCCAGCAGCCCCCGGTGGGGGGGCACTGAAGCTTTCTTT
CASSPRWGGTEAFF
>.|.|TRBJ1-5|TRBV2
TGTGCCGGATCCGTCCAGGGAAATCAGCCCCAGCATTTT
CAGSVQGNQPQHF
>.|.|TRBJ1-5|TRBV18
TGTGCCAGCTCACCACCGAAGGTCGGACTGGGTGATCAGCCCCAGCATTTT
CASSPPKVGLGDQPQHF
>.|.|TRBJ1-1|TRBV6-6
TGTGCCAGCAGTCTCGACTTCAACACTGAAGCTTTCTTT
CASSLDFNTEAFF
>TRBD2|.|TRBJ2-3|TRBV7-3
TGTGCCAGCAGCTCCCCCAGTCCCGGGACTAGCGGGGGCGGGACAGATACGCAGTATTTT
CASSSPSPGTSGGGTDTQYF
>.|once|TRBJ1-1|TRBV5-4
TGTGCCAGCAGCTTTATGCCTACTACTGAAGCTTTCTTT
CASSFMPTTEAFF
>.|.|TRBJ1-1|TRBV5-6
TGTGCCAGCAGTCAGACAAGGAGGAGGATGAACACTGAAGCTTTCTTT
CASSQTRRRMNTEAFF
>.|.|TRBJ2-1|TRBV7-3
TGTGCCAGCAGCTTAACTAGCGCCCAGGGGAATGAGCAGTTCTTC
CASSLTSAQGNEQFF
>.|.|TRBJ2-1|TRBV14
TGTGCCAGCAGCCGAGACCTTCTAGGTTACAATGAGCAGTTCTTC
CASSRDLLGYNEQFF
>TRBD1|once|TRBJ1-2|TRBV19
TGTGCCAGTACCAGGACAGGTCTAGACTATGGCTACACCTTC
CASTRTGLDYGYTF
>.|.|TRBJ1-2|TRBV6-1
TGTGCCAGCAGTGACCATATTCAGGTTCTCTATGGCTACACCTTC
CASSDHIQVLYGYTF
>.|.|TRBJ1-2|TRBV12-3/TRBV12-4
TGTGCCAGCCAGAACAGAACAAACTATGGCTACACCTTC
CASQNRTNYGYTF
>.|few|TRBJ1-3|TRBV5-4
TGTGCCAGCAGCTTGGACAGGCAGATCTCTGGAAACACCATATATTTT
CASSLDRQISGNTIYF
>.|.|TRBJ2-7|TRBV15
TGTGCCACCAGCAGAGATTTAGCCGCTACTACGGGGGAGCAGTACTTC
CATSRDLAATTGEQYF
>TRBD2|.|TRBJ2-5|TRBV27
TGTGCCAGCAGTTCCTTAGCGGGGGGGCAAGAGACCCAGTACTTC
CASSSLAGGQETQYF
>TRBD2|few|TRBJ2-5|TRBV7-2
TGTGCCAGCAGCTTATATGCGGTGGGCGGGGGGTGGCTGGAGACCCAGTACTTC
CASSLYAVGGGWLETQYF
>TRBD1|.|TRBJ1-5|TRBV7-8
TGTGCCAGCAGCTTGACAGGGGGCGAGGAGCAGCCCCAGCATTTT
CASSLTGGEEQPQHF
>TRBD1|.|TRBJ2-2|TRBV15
TGTGCCACCAGCAGAGATCCTTTACAGGGGACCGGGGAGCTGTTTTTT
CATSRDPLQGTGELFF
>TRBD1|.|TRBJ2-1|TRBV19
TGTGCCAGTAGTATCGAGGGGGCGATCTACAATGAGCAGTTCTTC
CASSIEGAIYNEQFF
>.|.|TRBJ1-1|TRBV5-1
TGCGCCAGCAGCTTGGGGGCCGCTCTTAAGGGGGCTTTCTTT
CASSLGAALKGAFF
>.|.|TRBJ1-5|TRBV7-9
TGTGCCAGCAGCTTGGGGGGGCCCCTAGGGCCCCAGCATTTT
CASSLGGPLGPQHF
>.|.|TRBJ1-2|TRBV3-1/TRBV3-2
TGTGCCAGCAGCCAGCGGACAACTAACTATGGCTACACCTTC
CASSQRTTNYGYTF
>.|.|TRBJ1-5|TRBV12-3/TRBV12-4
TGTGCCAGCAGTTTCCAGAGCAATCAGCCCCAGCATTTT
CASSFQSNQPQHF
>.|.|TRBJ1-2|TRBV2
TGTGCCAGCAGTGATGGGGGGGGGCGCTGGCATGGCTACACCTTC
CASSDGGGRWHGYTF
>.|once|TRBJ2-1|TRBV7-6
TGTGCCAGCAGCTTAGAGGGAGAGGAGCAGTTCTTC
CASSLEGEEQFF
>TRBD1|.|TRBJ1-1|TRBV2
TGTGCCAGCAGCGGACAGGGCGCCATGAACACTGAAGCTTTCTTT
CASSGQGAMNTEAFF
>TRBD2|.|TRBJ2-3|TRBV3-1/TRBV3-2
TGTGCCAGCAGTCCCATAGCGGGAGGAGCCACAGATACGCAGTATTTT
CASSPIAGGATDTQYF
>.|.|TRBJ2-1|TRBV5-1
TGCGCCAGCAGCATTGGAACTAACTACAATGAGCAGTTCTTC
CASSIGTNYNEQFF
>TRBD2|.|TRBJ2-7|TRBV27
TGTGCCAGCAGTTATATAGCGGGGAGCTCCTACGAGCAGTACTTC
CASSYIAGSSYEQYF
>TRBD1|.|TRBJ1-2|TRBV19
TGTGCCAGTAGATGGGGACAGGAGTATGGCTACACCTTC
CASRWGQEYGYTF
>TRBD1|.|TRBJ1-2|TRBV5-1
TGCGCCAGCAGCTTTGACAGGGCTAACTATGGCTACACCTTC
CASSFDRANYGYTF
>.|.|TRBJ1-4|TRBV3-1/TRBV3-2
TGTGCCAGCAGCCGCTACGGTGCAACTAATGAAAAACTGTTTTTT
CASSRYGATNEKLFF
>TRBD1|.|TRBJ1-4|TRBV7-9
TGTGCCAGCAGCTTCCACCCCGGGACAGGGTTCAGTAAACTGTTTTTT
CASSFHPGTGFSKLFF
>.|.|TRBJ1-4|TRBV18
TGTGCCAGCTCGCCGGACAGTAATGAAAAACTGTTTTTT
CASSPDSNEKLFF
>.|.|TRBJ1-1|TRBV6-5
TGTGCCAGCAGTTTGCAGGGTCTGAACACTGAAGCTTTCTTT
CASSLQGLNTEAFF
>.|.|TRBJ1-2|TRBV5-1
TGCGCCAGCAAGCTGGCGGAGGATGGCTACACCTTC
CASKLAEDGYTF
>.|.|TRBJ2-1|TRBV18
TGTGCCAGCTCACCGGAGTCGGCGGGTGAGCAGTTCTTC
CASSPESAGEQFF
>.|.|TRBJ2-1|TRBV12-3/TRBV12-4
TGTGCCAGCTCTTGGCCAGGAGGGAATGAGCAGTTCTTC
CASSWPGGNEQFF
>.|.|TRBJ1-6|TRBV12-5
TGTGCTAGTGGTAGCGGGGGGTATAATTCACCCCTCCACTTT
CASGSGGYNSPLHF